These 7 T cell receptor beta chains came from one sample sequenced in a study of blood T cell repertoires in COVID-19. Libraries were prepared by immunoSEQ multiplex PCR; TCRdb keeps only in-frame clonotypes and omits some of them. Of about 120,000 clones in the sample, over 80% were seen once. The sample was PBMCs or T cells enriched from blood (not recorded which). The receptors originated from a woman aged 25 to 39 who had recovered from COVID-19.

The chain links TRBV7-8 to TRBJ1-5; perhaps TRBD1 as D (6 bases). The germline V gene has CDR1 SGHVS and CDR2 FQNEAQ. The ends were cut back, 1 base at V and 1 base at J, with 17 bases in the middle. CDR3 size: 18 residues. CDR3 in DNA: TGTGCCAGCAGCTTAGACGGGGGGGCGAGGTCCAGCAATCAGCCCCAGCATTTT. Translated: CASSLDGGARSSNQPQHF.

This clone appeared a single time. V usage is TRBV7-3 and J usage is TRBJ2-3; 13 bases are shared with TRBD2. V lost 2 bases, J lost 5 bases, and 10 bases stayed unmatched. The V gene's germline CDR1 is SGHTA and CDR2 FQGTGA. This CDR3 is built from 18 residues. The CDR3 region is CASSLRRTSGRVLDTQYF. CDR3 DNA sequence: TGTGCCAGCAGCTTACGCCGGACTAGCGGGAGAGTATTAGATACGCAGTATTTT.

This clone has just one count. The chain uses TRBV25-1 and TRBJ2-1; D is unresolved. The germline V gene encodes CDR1 MGHDK and CDR2 SYGVNS. Trimming removed 3 bases from V and 4 bases from J, with 13 bases in between. CDR3 length equals 15 residues. The CDR3 bases are TGTGCCAGCAGTGACACAACGAAAAAGTACAATGAGCAGTTCTTC. Amino acids: CASSDTTKKYNEQFF.

The gene calls are TRBV5-3 and TRBJ1-5; TRBD1 matches at 9 bases. TRBV5-3 is marked as an open reading frame, function uncertain. V gave up 4 bases and J gave up 6 bases; unmatched junction bases: 8. CDR3 size: 15 residues. The CDR3, as DNA: TGTGCCAGAAGCCCTTCGGGACAGGGCATTCAGCCCCAGCATTTT. It yields the protein CARSPSGQGIQPQHF.

The rearrangement uses TRBV4-2 and TRBJ2-2; D is possibly TRBD1 (6 bases). V shed 4 bases and J shed 1 base, with 16 bases lying between them. This CDR3 has 17 residues. Per germline, CDR1 LGHNA and CDR2 YNFKEQ. CDR3 amino acids: CASSPKSWDKNTGELFF. For the CDR3, the DNA is TGTGCCAGCAGCCCGAAAAGCTGGGACAAGAACACCGGGGAGCTGTTTTTT.

The rearrangement links TRBV29-1 to TRBJ2-2; possibly TRBD2 for D (5 bases). V dropped 6 bases and J dropped 3 bases, with 14 bases sitting between them. This CDR3 has 14 residues. Germline CDR1 is SQVTM and CDR2 is ANQGSEA. This CDR3 is CSVLGLLDTGELFF. The CDR3 nucleotides are TGCAGCGTCCTAGGACTTCTAGACACCGGGGAGCTGTTTTTT.

CDR3 protein: CASGPLAGDGTQYF. The CDR3 bases are TGTGCCAGCGGACCGTTAGCGGGAGATGGTACGCAGTATTTT. This sequence joins TRBV27 and TRBJ2-3; TRBD2 agrees at 9 bases. Germline V lookup: CDR1 MNHEY, CDR2 SMNVEV (reference sequence). This CDR3 spans 14 amino acids. Trimming at V came to 8 bases and at J to 8 bases, leaving 11 bases not matched to a gene.